This T cell receptor (beta chain) was observed in a study of breast tumors, draining lymph nodes, adjacent tissues. Samples came from axillary lymph nodes draining the breast cancer. From the multiplex PCR reads, TCRdb called clonotypes with MiXCR, one entry per CDR3 protein. This sample has roughly 80,000 distinct CDR3 sequences, with approximately 19% found just once. The CDR3 runs 13 residues. Germline CDR1 DFQATT, CDR2 SNEGSKA (reference sequence). V shed 5 bases and J 1 base; nucleotides not matched to a gene: 3. The source of this sequence is a female donor with breast cancer. Some clones in this sample may be carry-over from other donors' samples. V and J are TRBV20-1 and TRBJ1-1; 8 bases match TRBD1. The sample comprised axillary lymph node tissue. The CDR3 DNA follows: TGCAGTGCTCGACAGGGGTCGAACACTGAAGCTTTCTTT. Protein product: CSARQGSNTEAFF.